This TCR beta chain was sequenced in a study of CD8 T cells in ankylosing spondylitis. Regarding the study as a whole: In ankylosing spondylitis patients, matched synovial fluid reportedly showed significant enrichment of disease-linked clones.

CDR1 and CDR2 from the germline V gene are MNHEY and SVGAGI. V shed 2 bases, J shed 7 bases, and the junction held 8 bases outside the gene matches. The CDR3 loop spans 17 amino acids. A remark on this clonotype: The antigen is unknown.

Researchers built TCR beta libraries using quantitative 5'-RACE with molecular barcodes. From the 5' RACE reads, TCRdb called clonotypes with MiXCR, one entry per CDR3 protein. The table records some 130,000 distinct CDR3 sequences, approximately 15% of them present only once. This clonotype was sampled from a female donor with ankylosing spondylitis or in good health (not recorded which). The sample taken for sequencing was blood, either unsorted or a sorted T cell fraction (not recorded which). The rearrangement uses TRBV6-5 and TRBJ2-4; 13 nucleotides line up with TRBD2. CDR3 amino acids: CASSYNGLAGASNIQYF. The CDR3 DNA follows: TGTGCCAGCAGTTACAACGGACTAGCGGGAGCGTCGAACATTCAGTACTTC.